The clone carrying this T cell receptor (beta chain) was counted only a few times. These data are taken from a study of cytomegalovirus exposure and HLA in healthy donors. Healthy bone marrow donors made up the cohort. V was cut by 8 bases and J by 1 base, with 8 bases left in between. The CDR3 sequence is 12 residues long. The V gene's germline CDR1 is LNHNV and CDR2 YYDKDF (reference sequence). The PCR was carried out with 60 Vbeta primers and 13 Jbeta primers. Assay: immunoSEQ multiplex PCR; the TCRdb copy retains only in-frame clones and omits some. The sample holds 130,000 or so clones, over 70% seen once.

The V and J genes are TRBV15 and TRBJ1-1; a possible D gene is TRBD1 (6 bases). The clonotype originates from a man aged 25 to 40 in good health and CMV-seronegative. The sequenced sample was PBMCs. Written as DNA, the CDR3 is TGTGCCACCCTGACAGGGAACACTGAAGCTTTCTTT. Its translation is CATLTGNTEAFF.